One sample yielded the 21 T cell receptor beta chains listed below, sequenced in a study of cytomegalovirus exposure and HLA in healthy donors. Primers for the PCR totalled 60 Vbeta and 13 Jbeta. Produced via immunoSEQ multiplex PCR; TCRdb's table is partial and in-frame only. The sample consists of more than 100,000 clones, over 70% of them appearing once. The sample comprised PBMCs. The receptors originated from a woman between 18 and 29 years old in good health and CMV-seronegative.

With regard to this clone: A junction boundary mismatches the germline segment, possibly from a read error. The chain couples TRBV5-1 to TRBJ2-5, with TRBD2 matching over 10 bases. The CDR3 is made up of 15 amino acids. Germline loops: CDR1 SGHRS, CDR2 YFSETQ. The CDR3 here is CASSLGAGGQEAQYF. The CDR3 region has the DNA TGCGCCAGCAGCTTGGGAGCGGGAGGGCAAGAGGCCCAGTACTTC.

This chain joins TRBV4-1 and TRBJ2-7; 7 nucleotides match TRBD1. J was trimmed by 2 bases and V by 1 base; bases with no gene match: 8. CDR3 size: 16 residues. Germline values: CDR1 MGHRA, CDR2 YSYEKL. CDR3 nucleotide sequence: TGCGCCAGCAGCCAAGGGAGAGGGGGCGAAGCCTACGAGCAGTACTTC. This sequence encodes CASSQGRGGEAYEQYF.

The chain is built from TRBV5-1 and TRBJ1-1, with 7 bases aligning to TRBD1. This CDR3 has 17 amino acids. Germline assignment: CDR1 SGHRS and CDR2 YFSETQ. Trimming removed 4 bases from V and 4 bases from J; junction bases left unmatched: 16. CDR3 nucleotides: TGCGCCAGCAGCCCGAATACCATTACAGGGGTCGGCACTGAAGCTTTCTTT. Its translation is CASSPNTITGVGTEAFF.

This clone was seen a handful of times. The chain links TRBV7-9 to TRBJ1-3; D possibly corresponds to TRBD1 (6 bases). CDR3 size: 16 residues. The germline V and J ends were trimmed by 1 base and 4 bases, with 14 bases remaining between them. Germline V lookup: CDR1 SEHNR, CDR2 FQNEAQ (reference sequence). The CDR3 sequence: CASSLVRGARGNTIYF. The CDR3 DNA follows: TGTGCCAGCAGCTTAGTCAGGGGCGCAAGGGGAAACACCATATATTTT.

V usage is TRBV6-5 and J usage is TRBJ2-5, with 7 bases fitting TRBD2. The CDR3 has 14 residues. Germline CDR1 reads MNHEY; CDR2 reads SVGAGI. J gave up 3 bases and V 2 bases, and 3 bases lay outside the gene matches. The CDR3 sequence is CASSYRTREETQYF. For the CDR3, the DNA is TGTGCCAGCAGTTACCGGACTAGGGAAGAGACCCAGTACTTC.

The chain employs TRBV29-1 and TRBJ2-1; 10 nucleotides match TRBD1. Germline CDR1 and CDR2: SQVTM and ANQGSEA. Trimming at V came to 5 bases and at J to 6 bases, leaving 1 base not matched to a gene. The CDR3 has 12 residues. Written as DNA, the CDR3 is TGCAGCGTTTGGACAGGGGGCAATGAGCAGTTCTTC. Translating it yields CSVWTGGNEQFF.

This clone was counted a few times. The sample carries other DNA sequences with the same CDR3. This chain links TRBV15 with TRBJ1-1; D ambiguous. Trimming stripped 0 bases from V and 5 bases from J, with 4 bases between. The CDR3 extends over 12 amino acids. Germline V gene data show CDR1 as LNHNV and CDR2 as YYDKDF (reference sequence). This chain's CDR3 is CATSRDQTEAFF. In nucleotides, the CDR3 is TGTGCCACCAGCAGAGATCAAACTGAAGCTTTCTTT.

Written as DNA, the CDR3 is TGTGCCTGGGAGGAGGGGTCATACAATGAGCAGTTCTTC. Its protein is CAWEEGSYNEQFF. V gene TRBV30 combines with J gene TRBJ2-1; D is possibly TRBD2 (6 bases). The germline CDR1 and CDR2 sequences are GTSNPN and SVGIG (reference sequence). This CDR3 contains 13 residues. With 5 bases removed from V and 4 bases from J, the gap between germline ends came to 12 bases.

The chain has TRBV5-6 and TRBJ2-7, with 7 bases that match TRBD2. Trimming removed 1 base from V and 3 bases from J; junction bases left unmatched: 4. The CDR3 length is 14 residues. In germline, CDR1 is SGHDT, CDR2 YYEEEE. CDR3 region: CASSLSPSGYEQYF. CDR3 DNA: TGTGCCAGCAGCTTGTCGCCTAGCGGCTACGAGCAGTACTTC. Using reference TRBV5-6 and TRBJ2-7 for the parts outside the CDR3, the full variable domain is DAGVTQSPTHLIKTRGQQVTLRCSPKSGHDTVSWYQQALGQGPQFIFQYYEEEERQRGNFPDRFSGHQFPNYSSELNVNALLLGDSALYLCASSLSPSGYEQYFGPGTRLTVT.

This rearrangement joins TRBV15 to TRBJ1-2, with 7 nucleotides matching TRBD1. Losses at the gene ends were 5 bases for V and 4 bases for J; bases not matched to a gene: 10. The V gene's germline CDR1 is LNHNV and CDR2 YYDKDF (reference sequence). The CDR3 is made up of 15 amino acids. CDR3 in amino acids: CATSGAGTVSYGYTF. In DNA, the CDR3 is TGTGCCACCAGCGGCGCTGGGACAGTCAGCTATGGCTACACCTTC.

This sequence joins TRBV9 and TRBJ2-2; D might be TRBD2 (6 bases). CDR3 length equals 14 residues. Germline V gene lookup returns CDR1 SGDLS and CDR2 YYNGEE. Trimming cost V 3 bases and J 5 bases, with 11 bases left between them. The CDR3 bases are TGTGCCAGCAGCGCTGGGACTTATACCGGGGAGCTGTTTTTT. This sequence encodes CASSAGTYTGELFF.

The chain is built from TRBV5-6 and TRBJ1-1; perhaps TRBD1 as D (5 bases). Germline V gene lookup returns CDR1 SGHDT and CDR2 YYEEEE. V was shortened by 7 bases and J by 5 bases, with 12 bases between the two germline ends. The CDR3 is made up of 12 amino acids. The CDR3 sequence: CASHIGGTEAFF. As DNA, the CDR3 is TGTGCCAGCCACATCGGGGGGACTGAAGCTTTCTTT.

The chain couples TRBV4-2 to TRBJ2-6, with D unclear. The CDR3 consists of 16 residues. V lost 0 bases and J 2 bases, leaving 8 bases between the germline ends. CDR1 is LGHNA, CDR2 YNFKEQ, per germline. In DNA, the CDR3 is TGTGCCAGCAGCCAAGATCCCCAGACTGGGGCCAACGTCCTGACTTTC. It specifies CASSQDPQTGANVLTF.

This rearrangement joins TRBV7-9 to TRBJ2-1, with D maybe TRBD2 (6 bases). The CDR3 extends over 15 amino acids. V dropped 1 base and J dropped 7 bases, with 14 bases sitting between them. Germline V gene lookup returns CDR1 SEHNR and CDR2 FQNEAQ (reference sequence). As DNA, the CDR3 is TGTGCCAGCAGCTTAGGACTAGATCCTGCGAATGAGCAGTTCTTC. Translated: CASSLGLDPANEQFF.

The chain uses TRBV6-1 and TRBJ2-1; 9 bases line up with TRBD1. V gave up 7 bases and J gave up 7 bases; unmatched junction bases: 8. This CDR3 contains 14 residues. CDR1 and CDR2 from the germline V gene are MNHNS and SASEGT. CDR3 nucleotide sequence: TGTGCCAGCATTGACAGGGGGTTTGGGAATGAGCAGTTCTTC. It translates to CASIDRGFGNEQFF.

The rearrangement uses TRBV2 and TRBJ1-1; the D gene is possibly TRBD1 (5 bases). The germline V and J ends were trimmed by 1 base and 10 bases, with 10 bases remaining between them. The CDR3 is 12 amino acids. The germline CDR1 and CDR2 sequences are SNHLY and FYNNEI. CDR3 sequence (DNA): TGTGCCAGCAGTGAAGACAGGTGGGGAGCTTTCTTT. Its protein product is CASSEDRWGAFF.

The chain combines TRBV6-6 with TRBJ1-2, with TRBD1 matching 10 bases. CDR1 and CDR2 (germline): MNHNY, SVGAGI (reference sequence). V gave up 7 bases and J gave up 0 bases; unmatched junction bases: 5. The CDR3 length is 15 residues. In nucleotides, the CDR3 is TGTGCCAGCATGGACAGGGGGGAGGCTAACTATGGCTACACCTTC. Translated: CASMDRGEANYGYTF.

The gene calls are TRBV19 and TRBJ2-5; 8 bases map to TRBD2. The V gene end was trimmed by 3 bases and the J gene end by 4 bases; junction bases not matched to a gene: 7. The CDR3 sequence is 15 residues long. Germline CDR1 reads LNHDA; CDR2 reads SQIVND (reference sequence). Written as DNA, the CDR3 is TGTGCCAGTAGTATCGTAGCGGGAAGATCAGAGACCCAGTACTTC. Translated: CASSIVAGRSETQYF.

This clone was counted only a few times. The chain carries TRBV6-6 and TRBJ1-5, with 7 nucleotides matching TRBD1. CDR1 is MNHNY, CDR2 SVGAGI, per germline (reference sequence). V trimming: 8 bases; J trimming: 7 bases; junction bases outside the gene matches: 5. The CDR3 extends over 12 amino acids. The CDR3 here is CASGQGGQPQHF. The CDR3 nucleotides read TGTGCCAGCGGCCAGGGGGGACAGCCCCAGCATTTT.

V usage is TRBV6-5 and J usage is TRBJ2-2, with D possibly being TRBD1 (7 bases). The CDR3 runs to 14 residues. Germline CDR1 is MNHEY and CDR2 is SVGAGI. Between the trimmed V and J ends, which lost 6 bases and 4 bases, there was a span of 12 bases. CDR3: CASSRGTVTGELFF. DNA for the CDR3: TGTGCCAGCAGCCGCGGGACAGTCACCGGGGAGCTGTTTTTT.

This clone was recorded a few times. V and J are TRBV4-2 and TRBJ2-7; 7 bases line up with TRBD2. The CDR3 sequence is 15 residues long. Germline V gives CDR1 LGHNA, CDR2 YNFKEQ. The ends lost 0 bases at V and 0 bases at J; junction bases unmatched: 2. This CDR3 reads CASSQEGGSSYEQYF. For the CDR3, the DNA is TGTGCCAGCAGCCAAGAGGGAGGGAGCTCCTACGAGCAGTACTTC.